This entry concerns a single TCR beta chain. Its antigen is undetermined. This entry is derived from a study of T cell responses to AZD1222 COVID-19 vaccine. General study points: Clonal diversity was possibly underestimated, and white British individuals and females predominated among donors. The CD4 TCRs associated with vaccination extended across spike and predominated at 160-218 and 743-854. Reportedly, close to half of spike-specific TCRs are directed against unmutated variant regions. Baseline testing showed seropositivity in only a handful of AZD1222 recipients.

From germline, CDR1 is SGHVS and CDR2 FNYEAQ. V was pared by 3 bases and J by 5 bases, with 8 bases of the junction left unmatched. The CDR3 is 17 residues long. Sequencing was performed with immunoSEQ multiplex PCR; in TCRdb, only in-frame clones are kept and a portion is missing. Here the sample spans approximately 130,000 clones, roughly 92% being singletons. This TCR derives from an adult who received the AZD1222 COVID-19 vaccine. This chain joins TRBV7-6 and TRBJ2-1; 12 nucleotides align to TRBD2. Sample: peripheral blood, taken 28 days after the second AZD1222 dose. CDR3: CASSFAASGGADNEQFF. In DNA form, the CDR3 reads TGTGCCAGCAGCTTTGCGGCTAGCGGGGGGGCCGACAATGAGCAGTTCTTC.